The next 14 T cell receptor beta chains were all read from a single sample in a study of T cell changes during pregnancy in multiple sclerosis (dated by TCRdb to the late 2010s). The receptor library was made with the immunoSEQ multiplex PCR assay. Here the immuneACCESS table is served through TCRdb, limited to in-frame sequences with V and J called. Missing clones are a known gap in these copies; in checked studies unresolved V genes cover under half, and the rest lacks a known reason. This sample is represented by approximately 100,000 clones; roughly 90% of them were singletons. The top ten constitute approximately 1.5% of the sample. This specimen consisted of peripheral blood, obtained after pregnancy. These receptors were taken from a female donor with multiple sclerosis, enrolled in a pregnancy study.

The count of this clone is one. This rearrangement joins TRBV10-3 to TRBJ2-5; 9 bases agree with TRBD1. J gave up 7 bases and V 8 bases, and 8 bases lay outside the gene matches. This CDR3 contains 13 residues. CDR1 is ENHRY, CDR2 SYGVKD, per germline. Here the CDR3 reads CAIYPGQGGTQYF. The CDR3 DNA reads TGTGCCATCTATCCGGGACAGGGTGGGACCCAGTACTTC.

This clone was detected only once. The chain is built from TRBV29-1 and TRBJ1-1; 7 bases fit TRBD1. Germline assignment: CDR1 SQVTM and CDR2 ANQGSEA. This CDR3 is built from 12 residues. The V gene end was trimmed by 6 bases and the J gene end by 2 bases; junction bases not matched to a gene: 3. The CDR3 region has the DNA TGCAGCGTACGACAGGGAAACACTGAAGCTTTCTTT. Its translation is CSVRQGNTEAFF.

The V and J genes are TRBV25-1 and TRBJ2-4; D is unresolved. The V end lost 4 bases, the J end lost 0 bases, and 10 bases lay between the germline ends. Per the germline V gene, CDR1 is MGHDK and CDR2 is SYGVNS. The CDR3 sequence is 15 residues long. In DNA, the CDR3 is TGTGCCAGCAGTGGTCCTCCTCTAGCCAAAAACATTCAGTACTTC. Amino acid sequence: CASSGPPLAKNIQYF. Looking up the rest from reference TRBV25-1 and TRBJ2-4 gives the full variable domain: EADIYQTPRYLVIGTGKKITLECSQTMGHDKMYWYQQDPGMELHLIHYSYGVNSTEKGDLSSESTVSRIRTEHFPLTLESARPSHTSQYLCASSGPPLAKNIQYFGAGTRLSVL.

The CDR3 DNA sequence: TGCGCCAGCAGCTATACCCTCAATACTGAGACCCAGTACTTC. Protein sequence: CASSYTLNTETQYF. The V and J genes are TRBV5-1 and TRBJ2-5; no clear D. V was pared by 3 bases and J by 5 bases, with 14 bases between. Germline values: CDR1 SGHRS, CDR2 YFSETQ. The length of the CDR3 is 14 residues.

The chain has TRBV6-6 and TRBJ1-1; D remains ambiguous. The CDR3 extends over 13 amino acids. The ends were cut back, 6 bases at V and 7 bases at J, with 15 bases in the middle. The germline CDR1 and CDR2 sequences are MNHNY and SVGAGI (reference sequence). The DNA for the CDR3 is TGTGCCAGCAGGCCTCTAGAGTTAAGTGAAGCTTTCTTT. The encoded protein is CASRPLELSEAFF.

This chain uses TRBV6-1 with TRBJ1-5; D is ambiguous. Germline V lookup: CDR1 MNHNS, CDR2 SASEGT. Trimming pared 8 bases from V and 4 bases from J, leaving 12 bases between. The CDR3 totals 13 residues. The CDR3: CASAEARNQPQHF. CDR3 bases: TGTGCCAGCGCCGAGGCCAGAAATCAGCCCCAGCATTTT.

The rearrangement joins TRBV28 to TRBJ2-1, with 14 bases matching TRBD2. This CDR3 comprises 18 residues. The J segment lost 3 bases and the V segment lost 4 bases, leaving 8 bases of the junction unmatched. The germline V gene has CDR1 MDHEN and CDR2 SYDVKM. The CDR3 region has the DNA TGTGCCAGCAGTTCTACGGGACTAGCGGGAGCGGGCTACAATGAGCAGTTCTTC. This gives the protein CASSSTGLAGAGYNEQFF.

The J gene is TRBJ2-7, the V gene TRBV29-1, with a possible D match to TRBD1 (6 bases). V was trimmed by 4 bases and J by 7 bases, leaving 14 bases between them. Germline CDR1 reads SQVTM; CDR2 reads ANQGSEA. CDR3 length equals 12 residues. CDR3 amino acids: CSVGSGVGEQYF. The DNA of the CDR3 is TGCAGCGTTGGGTCAGGGGTTGGGGAGCAGTACTTC.

The rearrangement joins TRBV7-8 to TRBJ1-6; D is unclear. In germline, CDR1 is SGHVS, CDR2 FQNEAQ. This CDR3 is built from 15 residues. V was trimmed by 2 bases and J by 5 bases, leaving 10 bases between them. CDR3 DNA: TGTGCCAGCAGCTTAACAATTAATCATAATTCACCCCTCCACTTT. Protein sequence: CASSLTINHNSPLHF. Filled out from reference TRBV7-8 and TRBJ1-6, the complete variable domain reads GAGVSQSPRYKVAKRGQDVALRCDPISGHVSLFWYQQALGQGPEFLTYFQNEAQLDKSGLPSDRFFAERPEGSVSTLKIQRTQQEDSAVYLCASSLTINHNSPLHFGNGTRLTVT.

V gene TRBV4-2 combines with J gene TRBJ2-3; TRBD2 agrees at 13 bases. The ends lost 4 bases at V and 2 bases at J; junction bases unmatched: 3. Germline V CDR1 and CDR2: LGHNA, YNFKEQ. The CDR3 runs 16 residues. The CDR3 region is CASSLGTSGTTDTQYF. CDR3 coding DNA: TGTGCCAGCAGCCTTGGGACTAGCGGGACCACAGATACGCAGTATTTT.

The rearrangement uses TRBV9 and TRBJ2-2; D is perhaps TRBD1 (7 bases). Germline lookup yields CDR1 SGDLS and CDR2 YYNGEE. The germline V and J ends were trimmed by 3 bases and 2 bases, with 11 bases remaining between them. The CDR3 has 15 amino acids. Here the CDR3 reads CASSGRDRNTGELFF. The DNA of the CDR3 is TGTGCCAGCAGCGGGAGGGACAGAAACACCGGGGAGCTGTTTTTT.

This sequence joins TRBV5-6 and TRBJ2-7, with 10 positions matching TRBD2. This CDR3 has 15 residues. Per germline, CDR1 SGHDT and CDR2 YYEEEE. V shed 4 bases and J 0 bases; nucleotides not matched to a gene: 4. CDR3 nucleotide sequence: TGTGCCAGCAGCCCGGCTAGCGGGAGCTCCTACGAGCAGTACTTC. Amino acid sequence: CASSPASGSSYEQYF.

J is TRBJ1-2 and V is TRBV7-2; tentatively, D is TRBD1 (6 bases). CDR3 length equals 16 residues. The V and J ends lost 4 bases and 5 bases respectively, with 20 bases between them. Germline CDR1 SGHTA, CDR2 FQGNSA. CDR3 sequence reads: CASSSVAGGGPYGYTF. The CDR3 bases are TGTGCCAGCAGCTCGGTTGCGGGAGGGGGGCCTTATGGCTACACCTTC.

The chain recombines TRBV13 with TRBJ2-1, with TRBD2 matching 14 bases. The CDR3 has 16 amino acids. The junction had 9 bases not matched to a gene; V was cut back by 5 bases and J by 9 bases. Germline V gene data show CDR1 as PRHDT and CDR2 as FYEKMQ (reference sequence). Written as DNA, the CDR3 is TGTGCCAGCAGCGTAACCGGGACTAGCGGGAGTTTTGAGCAGTTCTTC. It translates to CASSVTGTSGSFEQFF. The full variable domain, with the rest looked up from reference TRBV13 and TRBJ2-1, is AAGVIQSPRHLIKEKRETATLKCYPIPRHDTVYWYQQGPGQDPQFLISFYEKMQSDKGSIPDRFSAQQFSDYHSELNMSSLELGDSALYFCASSVTGTSGSFEQFFGPGTRLTVL.